Each of the 2 T cell receptor beta chains below was sequenced from the same sample in a study of T cells in localized non-small cell lung cancer. Assay used: immunoSEQ multiplex PCR; TCRdb lists only in-frame clones, some missing. The sample has around 28,000 clones; roughly 94% are singletons. The material sequenced was peripheral blood, taken before any cancer treatment. These receptor sequences come from a woman aged 35 to 70 with stage I lung adenocarcinoma.

The chain joins TRBV18 to TRBJ2-4, with D maybe TRBD1 (6 bases). Germline CDR1 is KGHSH and CDR2 is LQKENI. The CDR3 loop spans 17 amino acids. With 3 bases removed from V and 5 bases from J, the gap between germline ends came to 20 bases. In DNA, the CDR3 is TGTGCCAGCTCACCTAATCGGATGGGGGCTGGGGAAAACATTCAGTACTTC. This translates into CASSPNRMGAGENIQYF.

The chain employs TRBV9 and TRBJ2-3; TRBD1 agrees at 9 bases. The CDR3 extends over 15 amino acids. The germline V gene has CDR1 SGDLS and CDR2 YYNGEE. The V and J ends lost 5 bases and 3 bases, in that order; junction bases with no gene match: 7. The CDR3 region has the DNA TGTGCCAGCAGTTCCGGGACAGGGTTAACAGATACGCAGTATTTT. It specifies CASSSGTGLTDTQYF.